What follows are 8 T cell receptor beta chains derived from one specimen sequenced in a study of CD8+CD57+ T cells in acquired aplastic anemia. Sequencing involved patients with CD8+CD57+ cell expansion previously shown by flow cytometry. TCR beta VDJ and CDR3 profiling used genomic DNA as template. TCRdb reprocessed the reads via MiXCR and lists one record per CDR3 protein. This table has around 500,000 distinct CDR3 sequences, about a third appearing once. The sequencing input was sorted CD4+, CD8+, or CD8+CD57+ T cells (not recorded which) from PBMCs. The receptors were gathered from a human donor with aplastic anemia.

Ten or more counts support this clonotype. The genes are TRBV6-5 and TRBJ1-5; possible D gene TRBD1, 5 bases. CDR1 and CDR2 from the germline V gene are MNHEY and SVGAGI. With 4 bases removed from V and 7 bases from J, the gap between germline ends came to 14 bases. The CDR3 covers 14 residues. The CDR3 loop is CASSFGATRQPQHF. CDR3 bases: TGTGCCAGCAGTTTCGGGGCCACGCGCCAGCCCCAGCATTTT.

This clonotype was seen many times. The J gene is TRBJ1-6, the V gene TRBV20-1; D is unresolved. Trimming took off 3 bases at V and 0 bases at J, with 12 bases between the two ends. Germline V CDR1 and CDR2: DFQATT, SNEGSKA (reference sequence). The CDR3 contains 16 residues. CDR3 bases: TGCAGTGCTAGGTTCGAGACCGGCTCCTATAATTCACCCCTCCACTTT. It codes for CSARFETGSYNSPLHF.

Note on this clonotype: A clone one base away is much larger, so this may be a read error. The chain has TRBV10-2 and TRBJ1-3, with 7 bases matching TRBD1. Germline V lookup: CDR1 WSHSY, CDR2 SAAADI. The length of the CDR3 is 15 residues. CDR3 protein: CASRGQASSGDTIYF. The CDR3, as DNA: TGCGCCAGCAGAGGACAGGCCTCCTCTGGAGACACCATATATTTT.

Details on this clonotype: A much bigger clone sits one base away, suggesting this may be a read error. The chain recombines TRBV7-9 with TRBJ1-6, with D perhaps matching TRBD1 (5 bases). The germline V gene has CDR1 SEHNR and CDR2 FQNEAQ (reference sequence). V was shortened by 7 bases and J by 4 bases, with 11 bases between the two germline ends. CDR3 length: 14 residues. CDR3 DNA sequence: TGTGCCAGCACCTGGGGCGCTTATAATTCACCCCTCCACTTT. Protein: CASTWGAYNSPLHF.

This clonotype was seen a handful of times. Written as DNA, the CDR3 is TGCAGTGCTAGAGCTCTATCCAGCGGGGATACCTACGAGCAGTACTTC. As protein: CSARALSSGDTYEQYF. This chain uses TRBV20-1 with TRBJ2-7, with 7 nucleotides matching TRBD2. The V segment lost 1 base and the J segment 2 bases; nucleotides outside the gene matches: 11. There are 16 residues in the CDR3. Germline lookup yields CDR1 DFQATT and CDR2 SNEGSKA (reference sequence).

This clonotype was seen at least ten times. The V and J genes are TRBV7-2 and TRBJ2-7, with D unclear. The V and J ends lost 5 bases and 6 bases respectively, with 11 bases between them. Germline V gene lookup returns CDR1 SGHTA and CDR2 FQGNSA. This CDR3 is 12 amino acids long. In DNA, the CDR3 is TGTGCCAGCAGCCTACCTGGACCCGAGCAGTACTTC. This gives the protein CASSLPGPEQYF.

This clonotype has a count of ten or more. V is TRBV6-2 or TRBV6-3 and J is TRBJ1-6; D call uncertain. The germline gives CDR1 MNHEY, CDR2 SVGEGT. This CDR3 is 12 amino acids long. Trimming stripped 7 bases from V and 8 bases from J, with 9 bases between. CDR3 sequence (DNA): TGTGCCAGCACTCAGCCCTATTCACCCCTCCACTTT. Protein: CASTQPYSPLHF.

A note on this clonotype: Being one base from a much bigger clone, this may be a read error. The chain links TRBV5-1 to TRBJ1-2, with no clear D. The CDR3 is made up of 13 amino acids. The germline V gene encodes CDR1 SGHRS and CDR2 YFSETQ. CDR3 in DNA: TGCGCCAGCAGCTTTGATGCCGCCCATGGCCACACCTTC. This sequence encodes CASSFDAAHGHTF.